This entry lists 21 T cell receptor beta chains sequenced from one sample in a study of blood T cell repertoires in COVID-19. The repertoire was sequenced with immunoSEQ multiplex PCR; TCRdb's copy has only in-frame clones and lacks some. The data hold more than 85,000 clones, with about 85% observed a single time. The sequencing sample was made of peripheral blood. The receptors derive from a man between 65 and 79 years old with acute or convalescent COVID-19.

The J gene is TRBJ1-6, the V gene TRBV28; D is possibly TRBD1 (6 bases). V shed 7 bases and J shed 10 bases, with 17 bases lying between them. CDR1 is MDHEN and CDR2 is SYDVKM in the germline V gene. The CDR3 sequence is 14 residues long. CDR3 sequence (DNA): TGTGCCAGCACCCAGGACAGTTCTCGGTCACCCCTCCACTTT. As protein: CASTQDSSRSPLHF.

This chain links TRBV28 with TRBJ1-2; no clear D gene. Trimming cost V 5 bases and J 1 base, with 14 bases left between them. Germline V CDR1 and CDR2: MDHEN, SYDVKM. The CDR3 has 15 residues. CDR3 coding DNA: TGTGCCAGCAGTCCCCCCCCCGGGAATAACTATGGCTACACCTTC. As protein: CASSPPPGNNYGYTF.

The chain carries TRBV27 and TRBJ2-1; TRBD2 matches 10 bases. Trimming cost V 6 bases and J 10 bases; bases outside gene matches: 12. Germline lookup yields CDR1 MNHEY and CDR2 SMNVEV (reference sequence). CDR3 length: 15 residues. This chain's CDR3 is CASSLAQRGGGEQFF. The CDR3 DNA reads TGTGCCAGCAGCTTAGCTCAGCGGGGGGGCGGGGAGCAGTTCTTC.

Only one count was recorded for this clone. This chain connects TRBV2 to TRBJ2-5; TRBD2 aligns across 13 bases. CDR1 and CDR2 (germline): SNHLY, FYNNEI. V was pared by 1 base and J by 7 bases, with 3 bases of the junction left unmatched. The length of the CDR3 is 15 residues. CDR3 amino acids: CASSEGLAGGMTQYF. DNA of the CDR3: TGTGCCAGCAGTGAAGGACTAGCGGGGGGTATGACCCAGTACTTC. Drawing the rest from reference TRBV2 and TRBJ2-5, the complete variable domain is EPEVTQTPSHQVTQMGQEVILRCVPISNHLYFYWYRQILGQKVEFLVSFYNNEISEKSEIFDDQFSVERPDGSNFTLKIRSTKLEDSAMYFCASSEGLAGGMTQYFGPGTRLLVL.

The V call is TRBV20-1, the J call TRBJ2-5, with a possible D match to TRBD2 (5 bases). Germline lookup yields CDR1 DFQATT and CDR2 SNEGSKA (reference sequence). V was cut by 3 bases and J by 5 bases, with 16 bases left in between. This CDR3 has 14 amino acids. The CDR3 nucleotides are TGCAGTGCTAGTATTCCCCGAGGCGGGGAGACCCAGTACTTC. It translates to CSASIPRGGETQYF.

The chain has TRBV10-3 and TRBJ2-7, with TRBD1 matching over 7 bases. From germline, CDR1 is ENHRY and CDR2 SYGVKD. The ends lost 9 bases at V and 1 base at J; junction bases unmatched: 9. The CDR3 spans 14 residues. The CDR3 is CAIRQGGNSYEQYV. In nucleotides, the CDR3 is TGTGCCATACGACAGGGTGGGAATTCCTACGAGCAGTACGTC.

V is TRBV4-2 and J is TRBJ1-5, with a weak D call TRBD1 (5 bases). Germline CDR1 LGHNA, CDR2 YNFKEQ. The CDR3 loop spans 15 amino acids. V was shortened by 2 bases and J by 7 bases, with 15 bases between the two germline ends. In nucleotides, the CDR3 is TGTGCCAGCAGCCAAAATGGAGGGGCTGGCCAGCCCCAGCATTTT. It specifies CASSQNGGAGQPQHF.

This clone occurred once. The CDR3 loop reads CASSSPLGGATEAFF. The CDR3 DNA follows: TGTGCCAGCAGTTCCCCATTGGGGGGGGCGACTGAAGCTTTCTTT. J is TRBJ1-1 and V is TRBV6-5; a weak D match, TRBD1 (6 bases). Germline loops: CDR1 MNHEY, CDR2 SVGAGI. The V and J ends lost 4 bases and 5 bases respectively, with 17 bases between them. The CDR3 totals 15 residues.

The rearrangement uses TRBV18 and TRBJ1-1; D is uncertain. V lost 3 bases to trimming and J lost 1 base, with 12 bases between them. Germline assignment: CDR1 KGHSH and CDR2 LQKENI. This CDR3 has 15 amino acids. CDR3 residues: CASSPAWERNTEAFF. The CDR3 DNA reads TGTGCCAGCTCACCGGCATGGGAGAGGAACACTGAAGCTTTCTTT.

In nucleotides, the CDR3 is TGTGCCAGCAGGTCCGGGACTAGCGGGGGGGCCCATGAGCAGTTCTTC. Translating it yields CASRSGTSGGAHEQFF. This chain links TRBV5-4 with TRBJ2-1; TRBD2 aligns across 16 bases. CDR1 is SGHNT and CDR2 is YYREEE in the germline V gene (reference sequence). This CDR3 spans 16 amino acids. V was pared by 5 bases and J by 8 bases, with 7 bases of the junction left unmatched. The whole variable domain, remainder taken from reference TRBV5-4 and TRBJ2-1, is ETGVTQSPTHLIKTRGQQVTLRCSSQSGHNTVSWYQQALGQGPQFIFQYYREEENGRGNFPPRFSGLQFPNYSSELNVNALELDDSALYLCASRSGTSGGAHEQFFGPGTRLTVL.

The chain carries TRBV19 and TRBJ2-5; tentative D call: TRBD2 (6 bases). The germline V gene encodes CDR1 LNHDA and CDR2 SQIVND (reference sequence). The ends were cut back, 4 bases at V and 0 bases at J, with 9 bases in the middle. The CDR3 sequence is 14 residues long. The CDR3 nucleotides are TGTGCCAGTAGTACTCGGGGGTACCAAGAGACCCAGTACTTC. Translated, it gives CASSTRGYQETQYF.

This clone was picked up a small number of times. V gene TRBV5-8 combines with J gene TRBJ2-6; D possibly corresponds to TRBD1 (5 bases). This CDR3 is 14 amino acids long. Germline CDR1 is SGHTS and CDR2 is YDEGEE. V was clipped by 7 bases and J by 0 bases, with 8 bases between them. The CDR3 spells CASGRVSGANVLTF. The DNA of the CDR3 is TGTGCCAGCGGCAGGGTCTCTGGGGCCAACGTCCTGACTTTC.

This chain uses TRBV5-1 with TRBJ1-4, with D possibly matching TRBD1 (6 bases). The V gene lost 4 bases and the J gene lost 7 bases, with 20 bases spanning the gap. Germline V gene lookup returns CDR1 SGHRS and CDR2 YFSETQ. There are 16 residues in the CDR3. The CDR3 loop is CASSPAYGGVGEKLFF. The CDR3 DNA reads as TGCGCCAGCAGCCCCGCATATGGGGGCGTGGGTGAAAAACTGTTTTTT.

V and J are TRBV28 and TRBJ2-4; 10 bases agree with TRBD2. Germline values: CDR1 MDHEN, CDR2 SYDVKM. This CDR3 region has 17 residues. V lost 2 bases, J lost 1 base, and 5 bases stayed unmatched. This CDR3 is CASSLPGAGGAKNIQYF. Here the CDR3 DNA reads TGTGCCAGCAGTTTACCCGGAGCGGGGGGGGCCAAAAACATTCAGTACTTC. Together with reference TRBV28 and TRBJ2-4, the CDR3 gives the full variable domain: DVKVTQSSRYLVKRTGEKVFLECVQDMDHENMFWYRQDPGLGLRLIYFSYDVKMKEKGDIPEGYSVSREKKERFSLILESASTNQTSMYLCASSLPGAGGAKNIQYFGAGTRLSVL.

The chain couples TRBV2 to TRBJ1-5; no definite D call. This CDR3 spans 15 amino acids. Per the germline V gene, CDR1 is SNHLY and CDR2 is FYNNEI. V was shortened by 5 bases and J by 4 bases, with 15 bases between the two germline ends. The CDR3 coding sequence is TGTGCCAGCAGTCGCCTTGCAGATCCGAATCAGCCCCAGCATTTT. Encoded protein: CASSRLADPNQPQHF.

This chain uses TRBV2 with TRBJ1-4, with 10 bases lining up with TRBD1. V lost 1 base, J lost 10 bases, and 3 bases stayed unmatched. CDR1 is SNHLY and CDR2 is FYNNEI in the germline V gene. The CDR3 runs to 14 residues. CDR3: CASSEVDRGGKLFF. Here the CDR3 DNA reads TGTGCCAGCAGTGAAGTGGACAGGGGGGGAAAACTGTTTTTT.

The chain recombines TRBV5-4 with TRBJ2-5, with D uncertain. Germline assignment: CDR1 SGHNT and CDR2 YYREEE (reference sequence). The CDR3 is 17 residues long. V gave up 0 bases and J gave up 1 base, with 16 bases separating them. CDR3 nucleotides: TGTGCCAGCAGCTTGGGGAGACGAGTTACCCTCCAAGAGACCCAGTACTTC. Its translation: CASSLGRRVTLQETQYF.

This CDR3 reads CSVPSPTGMNTEAFF. As DNA, the CDR3 is TGCAGCGTTCCCTCCCCGACAGGGATGAACACTGAAGCTTTCTTT. The J gene is TRBJ1-1, the V gene TRBV29-1, with 7 bases aligning to TRBD1. Germline CDR1 is SQVTM and CDR2 is ANQGSEA. CDR3 size: 15 residues. The ends lost 5 bases at V and 0 bases at J; junction bases unmatched: 9. The whole variable domain, remainder taken from reference TRBV29-1 and TRBJ1-1, is SAVISQKPSRDICQRGTSLTIQCQVDSQVTMMFWYRQQPGQSLTLIATANQGSEATYESGFVIDKFPISRPNLTFSTLTVSNMSPEDSSIYLCSVPSPTGMNTEAFFGQGTRLTVV.

This CDR3 reads CASSLTGAEEKLFF. The CDR3 nucleotides are TGCGCCAGCAGCCTGACAGGGGCAGAAGAAAAACTGTTTTTT. This chain joins TRBV5-1 and TRBJ1-4; 8 nucleotides line up with TRBD1. Germline V gene sequence: CDR1 SGHRS, CDR2 YFSETQ. This CDR3 has 14 amino acids. V was clipped by 4 bases and J by 8 bases; unmatched bases: 7.

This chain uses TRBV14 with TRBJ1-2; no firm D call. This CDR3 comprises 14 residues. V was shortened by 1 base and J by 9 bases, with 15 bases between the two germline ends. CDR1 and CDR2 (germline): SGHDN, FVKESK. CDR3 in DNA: TGTGCCAGCAGCCAAGCCTCGGGAGGGTATAGCTACACCTTC. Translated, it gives CASSQASGGYSYTF.

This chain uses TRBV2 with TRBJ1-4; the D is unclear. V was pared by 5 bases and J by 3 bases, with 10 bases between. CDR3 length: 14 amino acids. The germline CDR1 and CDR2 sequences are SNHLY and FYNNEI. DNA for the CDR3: TGTGCCAGCAGTCCGGCGGCGGCTAATGAAAAACTGTTTTTT. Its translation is CASSPAAANEKLFF.